Below are 32 T cell receptor beta chains sequenced from a single sample in a study of shared clonotypes between healthy human individuals. The repertoire was sequenced with immunoSEQ multiplex PCR; TCRdb's copy has only in-frame clones and lacks some. The table has about 2 million clones, roughly 96% seen once; the top ten hold 0.1% to 0.15%. The sequencing sample was made of naive CD4+ T cells sorted from blood. Subset defined: CD45RA+ positively selected. These receptors were collected from a man between 18 and 35 years old in good health.

The J gene is TRBJ2-1, the V gene TRBV2; TRBD2 matches at 13 bases. Germline loops: CDR1 SNHLY, CDR2 FYNNEI. Unmatched junction bases numbered 8, after V lost 7 bases and J lost 8 bases. The CDR3 extends over 15 amino acids. The CDR3 DNA sequence: TGTGCCAGCACCCCAACTAGCGGGAGGGTTTATGAGCAGTTCTTC. It codes for CASTPTSGRVYEQFF.

The chain is built from TRBV19 and TRBJ1-6; weak D call: TRBD1 (5 bases). The CDR3 contains 15 residues. The V and J ends lost 5 bases and 9 bases respectively, with 17 bases between them. CDR1 and CDR2 from the germline V gene are LNHDA and SQIVND (reference sequence). CDR3 in amino acids: CASSSFAGMGSPLHF. The CDR3 DNA reads as TGTGCCAGTAGTTCGTTTGCAGGGATGGGTTCACCCCTCCACTTT.

The chain carries TRBV28 and TRBJ1-5, with a possible D match to TRBD1 (5 bases). The CDR3 consists of 14 residues. Per germline, CDR1 MDHEN and CDR2 SYDVKM. V lost 4 bases and J lost 6, with 13 bases in between. The DNA for the CDR3 is TGTGCCAGCAGTTCCGACAGTGGCACTCAGCCCCAGCATTTT. Translating gives CASSSDSGTQPQHF.

The rearrangement joins TRBV20-1 to TRBJ1-4; D unresolved. The V end was cut by 6 bases, the J end by 8 bases, with 7 bases between. Germline V lookup: CDR1 DFQATT, CDR2 SNEGSKA (reference sequence). The CDR3 has 10 residues. In nucleotides, the CDR3 is TGCAGTGCCGGGTCGGAAAAACTGTTTTTT. Protein sequence: CSAGSEKLFF.

This clone appeared a single time. The rearrangement joins TRBV7-9 to TRBJ1-6, with 7 bases fitting TRBD1. The germline CDR1 and CDR2 sequences are SEHNR and FQNEAQ (reference sequence). Germline trimming cut 1 base from V and 10 bases from J; bases unmatched to any gene: 4. The CDR3 covers 14 residues. This CDR3 is CASSLGQGGSPLHF. The CDR3 DNA reads TGTGCCAGCAGCTTAGGACAGGGAGGCTCACCCCTCCACTTT. Using reference TRBV7-9 and TRBJ1-6 for the parts outside the CDR3, the full variable domain is DTGVSQNPRHKITKRGQNVTFRCDPISEHNRLYWYRQTLGQGPEFLTYFQNEAQLEKSRLLSDRFSAERPKGSFSTLEIQRTEQGDSAMYLCASSLGQGGSPLHFGNGTRLTVT.

This chain joins TRBV6-1 and TRBJ2-7, with D perhaps matching TRBD2 (6 bases). Per germline, CDR1 MNHNS and CDR2 SASEGT. This CDR3 is built from 15 residues. V dropped 3 bases and J dropped 2 bases, with 14 bases sitting between them. The CDR3 reads CASSESGEVPYEQYF. CDR3 bases: TGTGCCAGCAGTGAGTCCGGGGAGGTTCCCTACGAGCAGTACTTC.

Concerning this clone itself: In the same sample, other DNA sequences code for this CDR3. This chain joins TRBV18 and TRBJ2-7, with a weak D call TRBD1 (7 bases). Trimming removed 3 bases from V and 2 bases from J, with 11 bases in between. The length of the CDR3 is 14 residues. The germline CDR1 and CDR2 sequences are KGHSH and LQKENI. The CDR3 coding sequence is TGTGCCAGCTCACCCCAGGGGGGAGCCTACGAGCAGTACTTC. Its protein product is CASSPQGGAYEQYF.

The chain joins TRBV10-1 to TRBJ1-5, with D tentatively TRBD1 (5 bases). V shed 3 bases and J shed 6 bases, with 9 bases lying between them. The germline V gene encodes CDR1 WNHNN and CDR2 SYGVQD (reference sequence). This CDR3 comprises 13 residues. DNA for the CDR3: TGCGCCAGCAGTGAAGTGGGGCCTCAGCCCCAGCATTTT. This sequence encodes CASSEVGPQPQHF.

This clone has just one count. The chain uses TRBV7-2 and TRBJ2-5; D is ambiguous. The CDR3 is made up of 14 amino acids. Trimming removed 1 base from V and 2 bases from J, with 8 bases in between. Germline lookup yields CDR1 SGHTA and CDR2 FQGNSA. CDR3 sequence: CASSLVARQETQYF. DNA of the CDR3: TGTGCCAGCAGCTTAGTGGCAAGGCAAGAGACCCAGTACTTC.

CDR3 DNA sequence: TGTGCCAGCAGCAAAGAAGGAACCTACAATGAGCAGTTCTTC. Its protein product is CASSKEGTYNEQFF. The chain employs TRBV21-1 and TRBJ2-1. TRBV21-1 has pseudogene status. This CDR3 spans 14 amino acids.

The chain has TRBV6-1 and TRBJ1-6, with 10 bases aligning to TRBD1. The CDR3 has 14 amino acids. Germline values: CDR1 MNHNS, CDR2 SASEGT. Losses at the gene ends were 5 bases for V and 9 bases for J; bases not matched to a gene: 4. This CDR3 is CASSTGQGGSPLHF. In nucleotides, the CDR3 is TGTGCCAGCAGTACTGGACAGGGGGGTTCACCCCTCCACTTT.

V usage is TRBV11-2 and J usage is TRBJ2-6, with D possibly TRBD2 on 5 matching bases. The CDR3 has 16 residues. V was pared by 0 bases and J by 2 bases, with 8 bases between. Germline V lookup: CDR1 SGHAT, CDR2 FQNNGV. The CDR3 loop is CASSLDWTPGANVLTF. In DNA, the CDR3 is TGTGCCAGCAGCTTAGACTGGACTCCTGGGGCCAACGTCCTGACTTTC.

The V call is TRBV7-9, the J call TRBJ2-1, with TRBD2 matching 11 bases. Germline values: CDR1 SEHNR, CDR2 FQNEAQ (reference sequence). The CDR3 contains 17 residues. The trim removed 0 bases at V and 4 bases at J, leaving 5 bases unmatched. The CDR3 region is CASSLALAGAGYNEQFF. CDR3 coding DNA: TGTGCCAGCAGCTTAGCACTAGCGGGAGCGGGGTACAATGAGCAGTTCTTC.

The chain has TRBV4-1 and TRBJ2-4, with TRBD2 identical over 14 bases. The J segment lost 7 bases and the V segment lost 4 bases, leaving 6 bases of the junction unmatched. CDR1 and CDR2 from the germline V gene are MGHRA and YSYEKL. This CDR3 has 16 residues. The CDR3 loop reads CASSRGLAGAGNIQYF. CDR3 sequence (DNA): TGCGCCAGCAGCCGGGGACTAGCGGGAGCAGGTAACATTCAGTACTTC.

The chain joins TRBV14 to TRBJ1-2; D may be TRBD1 (5 bases). The CDR3 has 16 amino acids. Germline V gene data show CDR1 as SGHDN and CDR2 as FVKESK. The V and J ends lost 3 bases and 5 bases respectively, with 19 bases between them. The CDR3 DNA follows: TGTGCCAGCAGCCAGTCCCAGAGACAGACTATGTATGGCTACACCTTC. Amino acids: CASSQSQRQTMYGYTF.

The genes are TRBV30 and TRBJ1-1, with a tentative D call TRBD1 (6 bases). This CDR3 is built from 13 residues. Germline V gives CDR1 GTSNPN, CDR2 SVGIG (reference sequence). V was cut by 4 bases and J by 5 bases, with 14 bases left in between. In DNA, the CDR3 is TGTGCCTGGACTAGATCACAGGGTACTGAAGCTTTCTTT. It yields the protein CAWTRSQGTEAFF.

The chain has TRBV6-1 and TRBJ2-1; TRBD2 aligns across 9 bases. CDR3 length equals 16 residues. Germline V gene sequence: CDR1 MNHNS, CDR2 SASEGT. V lost 4 bases, J lost 0 bases, and 4 bases stayed unmatched. As DNA, the CDR3 is TGTGCCAGCAGTGGAGCGACTAGCGGCTCCTACAATGAGCAGTTCTTC. Its protein product is CASSGATSGSYNEQFF.

This sequence joins TRBV4-3 and TRBJ1-1, with D possibly matching TRBD1 (6 bases). The CDR3 runs to 16 residues. With 1 base removed from V and 0 bases from J, the gap between germline ends came to 12 bases. The germline CDR1 and CDR2 sequences are LGHNA and YSLEER. CDR3 sequence: CASSQATQGLNTEAFF. The CDR3 DNA reads TGCGCCAGCAGCCAAGCCACGCAGGGGTTGAACACTGAAGCTTTCTTT.

The V gene is TRBV30, the J gene TRBJ1-2, with 7 bases matching TRBD1. CDR1 and CDR2 (germline): GTSNPN, SVGIG (reference sequence). CDR3 size: 13 residues. The J segment lost 7 bases and the V segment lost 4 bases, leaving 9 bases of the junction unmatched. The CDR3 region has the DNA TGTGCCTGGACGGGTAGACAGGGAGGTGGCTACACCTTC. Translation gives CAWTGRQGGGYTF. The variable domain in full, completed from reference TRBV30 and TRBJ1-2, reads SQTIHQWPATLVQPVGSPLSLECTVEGTSNPNLYWYRQAAGRGLQLLFYSVGIGQISSEVPQNLSASRPQDRQFILSSKKLLLSDSGFYLCAWTGRQGGGYTFGSGTRLTVV.

This rearrangement joins TRBV6-1 to TRBJ2-4; no clear D gene. This CDR3 region has 18 residues. Trimming shortened V by 2 bases and J by 0 bases, and 17 bases separated the two germline ends. In germline, CDR1 is MNHNS, CDR2 SASEGT. As DNA, the CDR3 is TGTGCCAGCAGTGAATCTGCAGGTGCAATGCTAGCCAAAAACATTCAGTACTTC. This encodes CASSESAGAMLAKNIQYF.

About this clone: This could be a read error, since a much larger clone is one nucleotide away. The same CDR3 is also encoded by other DNA sequences in this sample. The rearrangement links TRBV2 to TRBJ2-5; no reliable D call. This CDR3 has 11 amino acids. Per germline, CDR1 SNHLY and CDR2 FYNNEI. V lost 6 bases to trimming and J lost 2 bases, with 4 bases between them. CDR3 nucleotides: TGTGCCAGCAGCAGACAAGAGACCCAGTACTTC. Translating it yields CASSRQETQYF.

The J gene is TRBJ2-3, the V gene TRBV5-5; D not resolved. This CDR3 region has 15 residues. Trimming shortened V by 4 bases and J by 5 bases, and 17 bases separated the two germline ends. The germline V gene has CDR1 SGHKS and CDR2 YYEKEE (reference sequence). The CDR3 coding sequence is TGTGCCAGCAGCCCAAGGCTAGTATCGAAAGATACGCAGTATTTT. As protein: CASSPRLVSKDTQYF.

The DNA for the CDR3 is TGTGCCAGCTCACCGACAGGGTTGAACCAGCCCCAGCATTTT. It is translated as CASSPTGLNQPQHF. The rearrangement uses TRBV18 and TRBJ1-5, with TRBD1 matching 7 bases. The germline CDR1 and CDR2 sequences are KGHSH and LQKENI. The CDR3 loop spans 14 amino acids. The V gene end was trimmed by 3 bases and the J gene end by 7 bases; junction bases not matched to a gene: 6.

This chain uses TRBV19 with TRBJ2-7; 11 bases map to TRBD1. The CDR3 length is 16 residues. Germline values: CDR1 LNHDA, CDR2 SQIVND (reference sequence). V dropped 4 bases and J dropped 6; count of bases not matched to a gene: 11. Here the CDR3 reads CASSKGQGGRRSEQYF. The CDR3 nucleotides are TGTGCCAGTAGTAAGGGACAGGGGGGCCGTCGGAGCGAGCAGTACTTC.

The CDR3 protein is CASSSLGRKPYEQYF. The CDR3 region has the DNA TGTGCCAGCAGCTCCCTCGGACGTAAGCCCTACGAGCAGTACTTC. The chain employs TRBV7-2 and TRBJ2-7; no clear D gene. Trimming shortened V by 4 bases and J by 2 bases, and 15 bases separated the two germline ends. Germline CDR1 SGHTA, CDR2 FQGNSA. The CDR3 runs 15 residues.

This sequence joins TRBV6-1 and TRBJ1-4; maybe TRBD1 (6 bases). CDR3 length equals 15 residues. In germline, CDR1 is MNHNS, CDR2 SASEGT. Trimming cost V 6 bases and J 2 bases, with 13 bases left between them. CDR3 amino acids: CASRWEGGTNEKLFF. In nucleotides, the CDR3 is TGTGCCAGCAGATGGGAAGGGGGGACTAATGAAAAACTGTTTTTT.

The V gene is TRBV10-3, the J gene TRBJ2-4, with 13 bases aligning to TRBD2. With 0 bases clipped from V and 4 bases from J, the junction kept 9 bases outside the gene matches. CDR3 length: 19 amino acids. Germline CDR1 is ENHRY and CDR2 is SYGVKD. CDR3 sequence (DNA): TGTGCCATCAGTGAGTCGCTCCCGGGGACTAGCGGGATAAAAAACATTCAGTACTTC. Amino acid sequence: CAISESLPGTSGIKNIQYF.

The V gene is TRBV4-1, the J gene TRBJ1-1; TRBD1 is a possible D gene (5 bases). The germline CDR1 and CDR2 sequences are MGHRA and YSYEKL. The CDR3 has 18 residues. The ends were cut back, 3 bases at V and 0 bases at J, with 20 bases in the middle. CDR3 loop: CASSHERGRGGVNTEAFF. As DNA, the CDR3 is TGCGCCAGCAGCCACGAAAGAGGGCGGGGCGGGGTGAACACTGAAGCTTTCTTT.

The rearrangement joins TRBV5-1 to TRBJ2-7; D is unclear. CDR3 length: 13 amino acids. V gave up 4 bases and J gave up 3 bases, with 11 bases separating them. In germline, CDR1 is SGHRS, CDR2 YFSETQ. Here the CDR3 DNA reads TGCGCCAGCAGCCCTCTTTCCGGCTACGAGCAGTACTTC. Its protein is CASSPLSGYEQYF.

This sequence joins TRBV11-2 and TRBJ2-3; D gene unclear. The CDR3 contains 15 residues. V lost 5 bases and J lost 2, with 14 bases in between. Germline lookup yields CDR1 SGHAT and CDR2 FQNNGV. CDR3 coding DNA: TGTGCCAGCAGCCCCCATGCTAGTCCCACAGATACGCAGTATTTT. Protein product: CASSPHASPTDTQYF. The full variable domain, its missing parts supplied by reference TRBV11-2 and TRBJ2-3, is EAGVAQSPRYKIIEKRQSVAFWCNPISGHATLYWYQQILGQGPKLLIQFQNNGVVDDSQLPKDRFSAERLKGVDSTLKIQPAKLEDSAVYLCASSPHASPTDTQYFGPGTRLTVL.

In DNA, the CDR3 is TGTGCCACCAGCAGAGATCTAATGGGCCAAGAGACCCAGTACTTC. Translation gives CATSRDLMGQETQYF. The chain recombines TRBV15 with TRBJ2-5; D gene ambiguous. Looked up from germline, CDR1 is LNHNV and CDR2 is YYDKDF (reference sequence). The CDR3 runs 15 residues. Trimming took off 0 bases at V and 1 base at J, with 9 bases between the two ends.

The chain recombines TRBV18 with TRBJ2-4, with a weak D call TRBD1 (6 bases). The germline gives CDR1 KGHSH, CDR2 LQKENI. V shed 4 bases and J shed 3 bases, with 13 bases lying between them. CDR3 length: 15 amino acids. CDR3 bases: TGTGCCAGCTCACTAAAGGGGGTAGACAAAAACATTCAGTACTTC. Translated, it gives CASSLKGVDKNIQYF.